The sequence of this TCR beta chain was determined in a study of T cell responses to AZD1222 COVID-19 vaccine. Study observations and caveats: A reported finding is that nearly half of spike-specific TCRs target unmutated variant regions. Scientists sampled the repertoires only once the peak T cell response had passed. Across the whole spike, CD4 TCRs peaked at regions 160-218 and 743-854.

J was trimmed by 6 bases and V by 3 bases; bases with no gene match: 6. The CDR3 loop spans 15 amino acids. Germline V CDR1 and CDR2: SGHDT, YYEEEE. Generated by immunoSEQ multiplex PCR, the TCRdb table keeps only in-frame clones and is missing some. The sample comprises more than 100,000 clones, more than 75% of which are singletons, and roughly 9.8% rests with the top ten. This clone was detected only a few times. Its antigen remains unknown. The sequences come from peripheral blood, collected on day 0 of AZD1222 vaccination. The chain recombines TRBV5-6 with TRBJ1-3; TRBD1 aligns across 10 bases. The origin of this receptor is an adult in good health. CDR3 sequence reads: CASSSPTGGENTIYF. The CDR3 bases are TGTGCCAGCAGCTCACCGACAGGGGGCGAAAACACCATATATTTT.